This T cell receptor beta chain was recovered during a study of T cells in Graves' hyperthyroidism and ophthalmopathy. Whole-study findings and limits: Most expanded thyroid clonotypes above 0.001 also appeared in blood.

RNA transcripts served as the template for amplifying TCR beta CDR3 regions. With the HTBI primer set, the TCR CDR3 went through a first round of RT-PCR. TCRdb re-derived calls from the multiplex PCR reads in MiXCR, one entry per CDR3 protein. The sample gives 340,000 or so distinct CDR3 sequences, 15% to 20% of which show up once; approximately 49% is in the top ten. CDR1 and CDR2 from the germline V gene are MNHNS and SASEGT. This CDR3 comprises 15 residues. Deletions cut 2 bases from V and 0 bases from J, with 10 bases between. Comment on this clonotype: Its antigen is still unknown.

The receptor was derived from a woman in her forties or fifties with Graves' hyperthyroidism. The source material was blood. The chain joins TRBV6-1 to TRBJ1-2; no firm D call. CDR3 protein: CASSESGVPNYGYTF. The CDR3 nucleotides are TGTGCCAGCAGTGAATCCGGGGTCCCTAACTATGGCTACACCTTC.